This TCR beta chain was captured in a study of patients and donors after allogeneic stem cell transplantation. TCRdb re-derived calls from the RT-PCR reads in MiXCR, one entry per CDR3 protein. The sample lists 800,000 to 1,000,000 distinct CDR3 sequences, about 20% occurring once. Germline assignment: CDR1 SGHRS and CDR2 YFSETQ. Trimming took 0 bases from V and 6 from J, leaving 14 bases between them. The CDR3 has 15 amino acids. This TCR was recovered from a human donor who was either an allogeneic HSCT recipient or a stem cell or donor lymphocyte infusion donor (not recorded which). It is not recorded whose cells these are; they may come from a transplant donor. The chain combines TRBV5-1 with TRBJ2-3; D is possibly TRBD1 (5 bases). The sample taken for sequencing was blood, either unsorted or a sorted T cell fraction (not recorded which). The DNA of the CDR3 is TGCGCCAGCAGCTTGGGTGGGGCTAGACCCGATACGCAGTATTTT. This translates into CASSLGGARPDTQYF.